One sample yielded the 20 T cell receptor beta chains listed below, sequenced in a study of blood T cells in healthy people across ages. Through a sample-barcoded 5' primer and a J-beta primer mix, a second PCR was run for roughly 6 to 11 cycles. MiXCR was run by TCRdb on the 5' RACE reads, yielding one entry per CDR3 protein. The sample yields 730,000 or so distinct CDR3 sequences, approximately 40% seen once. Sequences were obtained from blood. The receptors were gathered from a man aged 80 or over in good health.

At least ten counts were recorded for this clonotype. In nucleotides, the CDR3 is TGTGCCAGCAGTGTGAGACGGGACAGGGGGTTCGAGACCCAGTACTTC. It specifies CASSVRRDRGFETQYF. The chain joins TRBV25-1 to TRBJ2-5; TRBD1 aligns across 11 bases. CDR1 MGHDK and CDR2 SYGVNS come from the germline V gene. The CDR3 covers 16 residues. Unmatched junction bases numbered 9, after V lost 4 bases and J lost 5 bases.

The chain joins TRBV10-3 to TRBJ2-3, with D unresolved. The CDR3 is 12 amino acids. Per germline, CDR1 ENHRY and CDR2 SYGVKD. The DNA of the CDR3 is TGTACGACTGGGCTGAACACAGATACGCAGTATTTT. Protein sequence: CTTGLNTDTQYF.

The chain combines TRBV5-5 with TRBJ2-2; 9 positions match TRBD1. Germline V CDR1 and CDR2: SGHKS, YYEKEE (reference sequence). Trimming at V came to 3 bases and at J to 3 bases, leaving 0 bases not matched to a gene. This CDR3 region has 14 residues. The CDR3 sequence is CASSWTGDTGELFF. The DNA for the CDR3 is TGTGCCAGCAGCTGGACAGGGGACACCGGGGAGCTGTTTTTT. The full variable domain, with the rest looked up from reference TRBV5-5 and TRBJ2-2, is DAGVTQSPTHLIKTRGQQVTLRCSPISGHKSVSWYQQVLGQGPQFIFQYYEKEERGRGNFPDRFSARQFPNYSSELNVNALLLGDSALYLCASSWTGDTGELFFGEGSRLTVL.

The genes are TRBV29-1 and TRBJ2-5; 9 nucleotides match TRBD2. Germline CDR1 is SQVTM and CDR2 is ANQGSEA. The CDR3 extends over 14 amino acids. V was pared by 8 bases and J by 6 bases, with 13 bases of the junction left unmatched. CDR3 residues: CSIRLAVGEKTQYF. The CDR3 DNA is TGCAGCATAAGACTAGCGGTGGGCGAGAAGACCCAGTACTTC. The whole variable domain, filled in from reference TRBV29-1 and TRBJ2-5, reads SAVISQKPSRDICQRGTSLTIQCQVDSQVTMMFWYRQQPGQSLTLIATANQGSEATYESGFVIDKFPISRPNLTFSTLTVSNMSPEDSSIYLCSIRLAVGEKTQYFGPGTRLLVL.

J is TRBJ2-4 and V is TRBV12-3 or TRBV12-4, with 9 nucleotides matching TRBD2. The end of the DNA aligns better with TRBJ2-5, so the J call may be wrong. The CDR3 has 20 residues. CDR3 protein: CASSLNLGSGGPNRGETQYF. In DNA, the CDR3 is TGTGCCAGCAGCCTCAACCTAGGAAGCGGGGGGCCTAATAGGGGAGAGACCCAGTACTTC.

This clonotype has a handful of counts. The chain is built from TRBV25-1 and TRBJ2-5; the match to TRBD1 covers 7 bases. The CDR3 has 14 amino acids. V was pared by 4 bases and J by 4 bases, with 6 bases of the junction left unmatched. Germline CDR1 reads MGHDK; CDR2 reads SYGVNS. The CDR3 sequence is CASSARGRRETQYF. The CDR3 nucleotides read TGTGCCAGCAGTGCTAGGGGGCGCAGAGAGACCCAGTACTTC. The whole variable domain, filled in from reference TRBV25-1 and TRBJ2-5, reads EADIYQTPRYLVIGTGKKITLECSQTMGHDKMYWYQQDPGMELHLIHYSYGVNSTEKGDLSSESTVSRIRTEHFPLTLESARPSHTSQYLCASSARGRRETQYFGPGTRLLVL.

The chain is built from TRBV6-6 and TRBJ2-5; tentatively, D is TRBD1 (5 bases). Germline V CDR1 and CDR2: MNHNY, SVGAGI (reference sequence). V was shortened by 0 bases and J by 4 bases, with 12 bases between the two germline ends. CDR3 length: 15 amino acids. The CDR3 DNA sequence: TGTGCCAGCAGTTACTCGACAGCGAGGCGAGAGACCCAGTACTTC. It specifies CASSYSTARRETQYF.

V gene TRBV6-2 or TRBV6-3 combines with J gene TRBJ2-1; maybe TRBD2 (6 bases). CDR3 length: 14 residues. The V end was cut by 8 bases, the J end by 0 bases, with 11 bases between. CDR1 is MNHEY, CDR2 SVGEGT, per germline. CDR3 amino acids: CASQRGVSYNEQFF. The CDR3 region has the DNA TGTGCCAGCCAGCGCGGGGTCTCCTACAATGAGCAGTTCTTC.

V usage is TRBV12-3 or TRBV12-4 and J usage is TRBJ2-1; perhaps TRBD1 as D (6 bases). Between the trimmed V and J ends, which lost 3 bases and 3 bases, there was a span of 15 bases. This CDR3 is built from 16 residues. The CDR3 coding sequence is TGTGCCAGCAGTTTGGGGTGGGGGCGAAGCTACAATGAGCAGTTCTTC. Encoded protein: CASSLGWGRSYNEQFF.

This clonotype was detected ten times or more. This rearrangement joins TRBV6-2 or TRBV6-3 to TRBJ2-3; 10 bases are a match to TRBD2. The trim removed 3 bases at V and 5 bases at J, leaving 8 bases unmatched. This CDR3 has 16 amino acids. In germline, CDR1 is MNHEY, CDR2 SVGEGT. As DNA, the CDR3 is TGTGCCAGCAGTTATGAAGCGGGAGGGCCTCAAGATACGCAGTATTTT. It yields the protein CASSYEAGGPQDTQYF.

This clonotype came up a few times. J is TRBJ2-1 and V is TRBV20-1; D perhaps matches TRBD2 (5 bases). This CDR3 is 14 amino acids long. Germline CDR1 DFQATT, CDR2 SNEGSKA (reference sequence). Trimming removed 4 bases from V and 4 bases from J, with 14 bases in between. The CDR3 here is CSATSFGLYNEQFF. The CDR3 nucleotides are TGCAGTGCTACTAGCTTTGGTCTGTACAATGAGCAGTTCTTC.

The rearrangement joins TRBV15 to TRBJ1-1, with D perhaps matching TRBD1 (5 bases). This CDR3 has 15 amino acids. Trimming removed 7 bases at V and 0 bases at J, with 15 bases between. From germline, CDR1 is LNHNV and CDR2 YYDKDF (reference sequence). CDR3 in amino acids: CATKDPGRVNTEAFF. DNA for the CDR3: TGTGCCACCAAGGACCCAGGCAGGGTGAACACTGAAGCTTTCTTT.

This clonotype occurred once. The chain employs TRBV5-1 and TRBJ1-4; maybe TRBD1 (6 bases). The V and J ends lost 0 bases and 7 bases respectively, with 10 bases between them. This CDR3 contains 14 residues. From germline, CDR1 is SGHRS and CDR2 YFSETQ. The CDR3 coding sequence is TGCGCCAGCAGCTTGGAGGGGGGTACTGAAAAACTGTTTTTT. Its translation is CASSLEGGTEKLFF.

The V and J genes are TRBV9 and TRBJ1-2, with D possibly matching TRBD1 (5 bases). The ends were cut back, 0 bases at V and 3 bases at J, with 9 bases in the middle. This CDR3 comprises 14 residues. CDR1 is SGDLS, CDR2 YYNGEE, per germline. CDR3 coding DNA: TGTGCCAGCAGCGTAGCAGGGCTTGACTATGGCTACACCTTC. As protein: CASSVAGLDYGYTF. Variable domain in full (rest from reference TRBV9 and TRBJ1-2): DSGVTQTPKHLITATGQRVTLRCSPRSGDLSVYWYQQSLDQGLQFLIQYYNGEERAKGNILERFSAQQFPDLHSELNLSSLELGDSALYFCASSVAGLDYGYTFGSGTRLTVV.

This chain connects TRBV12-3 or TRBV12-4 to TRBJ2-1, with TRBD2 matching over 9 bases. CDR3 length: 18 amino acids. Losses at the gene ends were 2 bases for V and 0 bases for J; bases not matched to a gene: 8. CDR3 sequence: CASSLSAGGRSSYNEQFF. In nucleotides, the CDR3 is TGTGCCAGCAGTTTATCAGCGGGGGGCCGAAGCTCCTACAATGAGCAGTTCTTC.

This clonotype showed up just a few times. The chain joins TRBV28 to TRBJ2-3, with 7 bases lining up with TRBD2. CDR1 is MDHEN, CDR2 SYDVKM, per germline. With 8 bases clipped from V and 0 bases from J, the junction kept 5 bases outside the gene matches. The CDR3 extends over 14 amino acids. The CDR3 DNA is TGTGCCAGCGCCCAAGCGGGAAGCACAGATACGCAGTATTTT. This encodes CASAQAGSTDTQYF.

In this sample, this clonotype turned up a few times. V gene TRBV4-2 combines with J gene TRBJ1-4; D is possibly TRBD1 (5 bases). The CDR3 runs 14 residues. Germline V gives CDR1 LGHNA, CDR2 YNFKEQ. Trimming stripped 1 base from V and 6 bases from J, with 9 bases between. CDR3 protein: CASSQGGGDEKLFF. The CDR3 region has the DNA TGTGCCAGCAGCCAAGGAGGAGGGGATGAAAAACTGTTTTTT.

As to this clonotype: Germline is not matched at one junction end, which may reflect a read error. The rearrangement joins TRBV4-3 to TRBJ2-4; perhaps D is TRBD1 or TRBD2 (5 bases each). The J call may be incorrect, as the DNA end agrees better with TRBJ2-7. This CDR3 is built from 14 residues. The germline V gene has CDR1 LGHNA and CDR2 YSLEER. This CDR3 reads CARSQRWGPYEQYF. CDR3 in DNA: TGCGCCAGAAGCCAGAGGTGGGGACCCTACGAGCAGTACTTC.

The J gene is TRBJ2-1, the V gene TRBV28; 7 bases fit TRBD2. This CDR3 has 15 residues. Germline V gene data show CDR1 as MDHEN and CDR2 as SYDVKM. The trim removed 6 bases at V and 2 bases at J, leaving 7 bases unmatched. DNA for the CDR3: TGTGCCAGCAGCTCCAGCGGGGCCCCCTACAATGAGCAGTTCTTC. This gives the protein CASSSSGAPYNEQFF. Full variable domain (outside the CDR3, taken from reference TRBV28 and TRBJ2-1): DVKVTQSSRYLVKRTGEKVFLECVQDMDHENMFWYRQDPGLGLRLIYFSYDVKMKEKGDIPEGYSVSREKKERFSLILESASTNQTSMYLCASSSSGAPYNEQFFGPGTRLTVL.

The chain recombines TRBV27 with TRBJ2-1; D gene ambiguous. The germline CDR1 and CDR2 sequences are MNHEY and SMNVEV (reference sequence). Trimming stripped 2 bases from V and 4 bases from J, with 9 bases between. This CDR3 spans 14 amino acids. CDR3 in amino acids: CASSLKQSYNEQFF. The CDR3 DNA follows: TGTGCCAGCAGTTTAAAACAGTCTTACAATGAGCAGTTCTTC.